This is a list of T cell receptor beta chains from one sample in a study of Ad26.COV2.S vaccination and SARS-CoV-2 variants. Here immunoSEQ multiplex PCR was the method, and the copy in TCRdb shows in-frame clones only, minus some. The top ten clones hold around 13% of a sample with about 480,000 clones, roughly 87% of them seen once. The input for sequencing was peripheral blood, taken in a trial of Ad26.COV2.S vaccine versus placebo. These receptors originate from a person between 18 and 65 years old who received the Ad26.COV2.S COVID-19 vaccine or a placebo. The CDR3 runs from the conserved cysteine through the conserved F or W. A D gene is named only where the DNA matches it firmly. Clone size is given for some rows only: seen once, a few or many times, or a class if the clone is expanded.

DNA | CDR3 | D | V | size | J
TGTGCCAGCAGTTACTCGGGCTCTGGGGCCAACGTCCTGACTTTC | CASSYSGSGANVLTF | . | TRBV6-6 | . | TRBJ2-6
TGTGCCAGCAGCCAAGATCTGTACGGCGGGAGCTCCTACGAGCAGTACTTC | CASSQDLYGGSSYEQYF | TRBD2 | TRBV3-1/TRBV3-2 | . | TRBJ2-7
TGTGCCAGCAGTCTAGCCTTGGTGAACACTGAAGCTTTCTTT | CASSLALVNTEAFF | . | TRBV28 | once | TRBJ1-1
TGTGCCAGCAGTGATCGGGGACAGGGGGCTTCCAATGAGCAGTTCTTC | CASSDRGQGASNEQFF | TRBD1 | TRBV2 | . | TRBJ2-1
TGTGCCACCAGCAGAACTAACAGGGAGTGGAGCAATCAGCCCCAGCATTTT | CATSRTNREWSNQPQHF | . | TRBV15 | . | TRBJ1-5
TGTGCCAGCAGCTTAGTACGCCCGGGCGGCGGGAGGGCCACAGATACGCAGTATTTT | CASSLVRPGGGRATDTQYF | TRBD2 | TRBV7-6 | . | TRBJ2-3
TGTGCCAGCAGTTATCAGCCATACAGCAATCAGCCCCAGCATTTT | CASSYQPYSNQPQHF | . | TRBV6-2/TRBV6-3 | few | TRBJ1-5
TGTGCCAGCAGCTTAGGGAACAGGGACTCCTACGAGCAGTACTTC | CASSLGNRDSYEQYF | . | TRBV5-4 | . | TRBJ2-7
TGTGCCAGTAGCCAGACAGGGGGCAGAAACACCATATATTTT | CASSQTGGRNTIYF | TRBD1 | TRBV19 | . | TRBJ1-3
TGTGCCAGCAGTGAAGGAGGGACAGCCCAAGAGACCCAGTACTTC | CASSEGGTAQETQYF | TRBD1 | TRBV6-1 | . | TRBJ2-5
TGCAGCGCCGTACAGGGGAATGCTGGCTACACCTTC | CSAVQGNAGYTF | TRBD1 | TRBV29-1 | . | TRBJ1-2
TGTGCCAGCAGTGTCCGATGGGGCGGGGAGCTGTTTTTT | CASSVRWGGELFF | . | TRBV27 | . | TRBJ2-2
TGTGCCAGCAGCTTAGAGGGAGGGATGAACACTGAAGCTTTCTTT | CASSLEGGMNTEAFF | . | TRBV7-3 | . | TRBJ1-1
TGTGCCAGCAGTTTACTGAGCCCGACAGGGGTTGAAAAACTGTTTTTT | CASSLLSPTGVEKLFF | TRBD1 | TRBV27 | . | TRBJ1-4
TGTGCCAGTAGTATCCGTCAAGCAAACTATGGCTACACCTTC | CASSIRQANYGYTF | . | TRBV19 | . | TRBJ1-2
TGTGCCAGCAGCTTGGATTATCGTGAGCAGTTCTTC | CASSLDYREQFF | . | TRBV5-4 | . | TRBJ2-1
TGTGCCAGCAGCCGGACGGACTACGAGCAGTACTTC | CASSRTDYEQYF | . | TRBV7-9 | . | TRBJ2-7
TGTGCCAGCAGCTTAGTTCTAGGTGCCTACAATGAGCAGTTCTTC | CASSLVLGAYNEQFF | . | TRBV11-2 | . | TRBJ2-1
TGTGCCAGCAGCTTGGTAGGTAGCTCCTACAATGAGCAGTTCTTC | CASSLVGSSYNEQFF | . | TRBV5-4 | . | TRBJ2-1
TGCAGCGTTGGGCTCAGCGAAGAGCAGTTCTTC | CSVGLSEEQFF | . | TRBV29-1 | . | TRBJ2-1
TGCGCCAGCAGCCCCTATTTGTTTGGGGAGCTGTTTTTT | CASSPYLFGELFF | . | TRBV4-3 | . | TRBJ2-2
TGTGCCAGCAGCCGCTCTGGGACAGGGAACGAGCAGTACTTC | CASSRSGTGNEQYF | TRBD1 | TRBV5-5 | once | TRBJ2-7
TGTGCCAGCAGCCAAGGAACAGGGGGTAACTATGGCTACACCTTC | CASSQGTGGNYGYTF | TRBD1 | TRBV3-1/TRBV3-2 | . | TRBJ1-2
TGTGCCAGCACCCCGGGACGGATCTATGGCTACACCTTC | CASTPGRIYGYTF | . | TRBV12-3/TRBV12-4 | once | TRBJ1-2
TGTGCCAGTAGTATAGATCACTCAGGCCGCATGAACACTGAAGCTTTCTTT | CASSIDHSGRMNTEAFF | . | TRBV19 | . | TRBJ1-1
TGTGCCAGCAGTTACTCGGAACATCAGCCCCAGCATTTT | CASSYSEHQPQHF | . | TRBV6-2/TRBV6-3 | . | TRBJ1-5
TGTGCCAGCAGGTGGCAGGGAGAGGGTGAAAAACTGTTTTTT | CASRWQGEGEKLFF | . | TRBV28 | . | TRBJ1-4
TGTGCCAGCAGCGTCGGAGGGAAAGGGGATCGGAACGGCTACACCTTC | CASSVGGKGDRNGYTF | . | TRBV9 | . | TRBJ1-2
TGTGCCAGCAGTATGACAGGGGCTCACTACGAGCAGTACTTC | CASSMTGAHYEQYF | TRBD1 | TRBV6-5 | few | TRBJ2-7
TGTGCCAGTAGTATGGGGGAGCAGTTCTTC | CASSMGEQFF | . | TRBV19 | . | TRBJ2-1
TGTGCCAGTATGGTACTGGGGGGGAACTATGGCTACACCTTC | CASMVLGGNYGYTF | . | TRBV19 | . | TRBJ1-2
TGTGCCAGCAGTTATCAACAGGACGAGCAGTTCTTC | CASSYQQDEQFF | . | TRBV6-2/TRBV6-3 | . | TRBJ2-1
TGTGCCACCTCACCGACTAGCGGGAGGGCAGATACGCAGTATTTT | CATSPTSGRADTQYF | TRBD2 | TRBV24-1 | . | TRBJ2-3
TGCGCCAGCAGCCAAGGGTCAGCTAACACTGAAGCTTTCTTT | CASSQGSANTEAFF | . | TRBV4-3 | . | TRBJ1-1
TGTGCCAGCAGAACCAACCCCGGACCGACCTACGAGCAGTACTTC | CASRTNPGPTYEQYF | . | TRBV6-5 | once | TRBJ2-7
TGCAGCGTTGACAAGGCAGAGACCCAGTACTTC | CSVDKAETQYF | . | TRBV29-1 | . | TRBJ2-5
TGTGCCAGCAGCCCCGCCCAACAGGGATCGGGGGAGACCCAGTACTTC | CASSPAQQGSGETQYF | . | TRBV7-9 | . | TRBJ2-5